This T cell receptor beta chain was sequenced during a study of blood T cell repertoires in COVID-19. Study-level background: Donors in the United States, Italy and Spain gave samples during acute or convalescent COVID-19. Sources were T cells, B-cell-depleted T cells, or PBMCs; the material itself was cDNA or gDNA.

In the study's own analysis: Reference gene primer amplification yielded estimated nucleated cell counts. Generated by immunoSEQ multiplex PCR, the TCRdb table keeps only in-frame clones and is missing some. V, J and clone size reflect that table, while D and trimming were determined from the DNA. The data hold fewer than 250,000 clones, with 65% to 90% observed a single time. V was cut by 0 bases and J by 8 bases, with 13 bases left in between. This CDR3 comprises 14 residues. The germline CDR1 and CDR2 sequences are ENHRY and SYGVKD. The sequence came from a woman in her forties or fifties with acute or convalescent COVID-19. Sequencing was done on a sample of peripheral blood. This sequence joins TRBV10-3 and TRBJ1-2, with TRBD1 as a possible D gene (5 bases). Here the CDR3 reads CAISESNGGGGYTF. CDR3 DNA sequence: TGTGCCATCAGTGAGTCGAATGGGGGAGGAGGCTACACCTTC.